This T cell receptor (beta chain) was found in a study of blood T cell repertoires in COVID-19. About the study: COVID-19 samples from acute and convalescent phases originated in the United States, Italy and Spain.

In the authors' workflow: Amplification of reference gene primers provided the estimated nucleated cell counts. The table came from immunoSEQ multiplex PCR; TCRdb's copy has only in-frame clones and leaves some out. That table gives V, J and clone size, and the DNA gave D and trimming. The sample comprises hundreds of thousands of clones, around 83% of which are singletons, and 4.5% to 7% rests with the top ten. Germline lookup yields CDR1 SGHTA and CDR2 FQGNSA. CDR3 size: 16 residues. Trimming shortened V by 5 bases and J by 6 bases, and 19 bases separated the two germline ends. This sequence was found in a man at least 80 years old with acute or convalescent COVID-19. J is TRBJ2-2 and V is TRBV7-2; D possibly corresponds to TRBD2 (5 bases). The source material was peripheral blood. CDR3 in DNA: TGTGCCAGCAGCACCCTAGCAGCAGCGATCCCCGGGGAGCTGTTTTTT. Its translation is CASSTLAAAIPGELFF.